The following is a TCR beta chain sequence with its context. The data were taken from a study of blood T cell repertoires in COVID-19. Study information: COVID-19 samples from acute and convalescent phases originated in the United States, Italy and Spain. Sources were T cells, B-cell-depleted T cells, or PBMCs; the material itself was cDNA or gDNA.

Clones were read by immunoSEQ multiplex PCR, and TCRdb kept only the in-frame ones, dropping some. Of about 240,000 clones listed, 75% to 85% are singletons. During active infection, Seattle patients enrolled and were then monitored through disease. Germline lookup yields CDR1 MDHEN and CDR2 SYDVKM. The CDR3 consists of 14 residues. The V gene lost 3 bases and the J gene lost 1 base, with 9 bases spanning the gap. This clonotype was sampled from a man between 50 and 59 years old with COVID-19, enrolled during active disease. Sequenced input: peripheral blood. The chain has TRBV28 and TRBJ2-5; D is unclear. This chain's CDR3 is CASSFGQLQETQYF. CDR3 DNA: TGTGCCAGCAGTTTTGGGCAGCTCCAAGAGACCCAGTACTTC.